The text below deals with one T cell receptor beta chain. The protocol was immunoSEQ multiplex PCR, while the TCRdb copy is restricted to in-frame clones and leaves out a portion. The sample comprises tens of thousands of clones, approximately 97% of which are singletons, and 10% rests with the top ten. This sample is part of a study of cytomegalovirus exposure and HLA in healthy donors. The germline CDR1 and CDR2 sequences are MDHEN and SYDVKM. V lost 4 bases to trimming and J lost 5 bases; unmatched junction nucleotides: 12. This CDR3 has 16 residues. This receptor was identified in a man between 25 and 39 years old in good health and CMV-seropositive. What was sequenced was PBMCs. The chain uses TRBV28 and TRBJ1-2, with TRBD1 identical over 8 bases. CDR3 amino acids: CASSSQGASDWYGYTF. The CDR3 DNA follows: TGTGCCAGCAGTTCCCAGGGGGCCTCAGATTGGTATGGCTACACCTTC.